This T cell receptor (beta chain) is drawn from a study of blood T cells in healthy people across ages. Germline V gene lookup returns CDR1 SGHVS and CDR2 FQNEAQ. The CDR3 contains 15 residues. The authors ran a second PCR of about 6 to 11 cycles using a sample-barcoded 5' primer and a J-beta primer mix. TCRdb processed the 5' RACE reads anew with MiXCR; each CDR3 protein has one entry. This sample has about 800,000 distinct CDR3 sequences, with around a quarter found just once. PBMCs were isolated at a quantity of at least 6 million per sample. The same data also contributed to another study, on T cells of mothers and their children. As that study records: Relative to unrelated pairs, biologically related mother-child dyads exhibited marginally greater, non-significant overlap.

This sequence originates from a boy aged 5-17 years in good health. The material sequenced was blood. This chain connects TRBV7-8 to TRBJ2-5; no reliable D call. The J call may be faulty, since TRBJ2-7 better matches the DNA end. This CDR3 is CASSLVDRLSYEQYF. The CDR3 bases are TGTGCCAGCAGCTTAGTCGATCGTCTCTCCTACGAGCAGTACTTC.